This T cell receptor beta chain was captured by sequencing in a study of blood T cells in healthy people across ages. Then a second PCR, running roughly 7 to 11 cycles, was carried out with a sample-barcoded 5' primer and a J-beta primer mix. The template-switch adaptor was a 5' adaptor with 12 random nucleotides. It tagged each cDNA molecule. MiXCR was run by TCRdb on the 5' RACE reads, yielding one entry per CDR3 protein. The table shows about 800,000 distinct CDR3 sequences, with about 25% occurring only once. Total RNA amounts of at least 5 micrograms were extracted per sample. This sample was also put to use in a study of T cells of mothers and their children. That study adds: Related mother and child pairs showed slightly greater overlap (not significant) than unrelated pairs did.

Sequencing input: blood. This sequence originates from a boy aged 5 to 17 in good health.

The DNA of the CDR3 is TGCAGCGTTGAAGGGACGGCGACCACAGATACGCAGTATTTT. It specifies CSVEGTATTDTQYF. The V and J genes are TRBV29-1 and TRBJ2-3; D gene unclear. The CDR3 has 14 amino acids. Germline CDR1 reads SQVTM; CDR2 reads ANQGSEA. The ends were cut back, 1 base at V and 2 bases at J, with 10 bases in the middle.